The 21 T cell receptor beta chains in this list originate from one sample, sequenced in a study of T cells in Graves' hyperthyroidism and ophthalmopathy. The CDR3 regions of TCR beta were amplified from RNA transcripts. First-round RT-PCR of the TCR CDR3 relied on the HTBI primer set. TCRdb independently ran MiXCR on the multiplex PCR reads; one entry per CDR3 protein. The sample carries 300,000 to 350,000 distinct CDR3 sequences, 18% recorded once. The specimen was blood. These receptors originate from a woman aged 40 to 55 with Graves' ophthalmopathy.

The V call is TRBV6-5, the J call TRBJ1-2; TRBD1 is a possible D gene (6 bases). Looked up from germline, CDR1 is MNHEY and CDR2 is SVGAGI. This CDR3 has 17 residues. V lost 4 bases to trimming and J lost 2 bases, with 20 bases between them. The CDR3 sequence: CASSSRYRKGGNYGYTF. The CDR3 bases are TGTGCCAGCAGTTCCCGATACCGGAAAGGGGGGAACTATGGCTACACCTTC.

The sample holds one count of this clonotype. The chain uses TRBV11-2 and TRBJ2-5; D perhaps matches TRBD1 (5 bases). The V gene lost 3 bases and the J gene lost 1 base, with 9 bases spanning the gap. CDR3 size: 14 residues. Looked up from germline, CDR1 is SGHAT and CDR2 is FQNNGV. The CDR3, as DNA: TGTGCCAGCAGCTTCATGACAGTCCAAGAGACCCAGTACTTC. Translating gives CASSFMTVQETQYF.

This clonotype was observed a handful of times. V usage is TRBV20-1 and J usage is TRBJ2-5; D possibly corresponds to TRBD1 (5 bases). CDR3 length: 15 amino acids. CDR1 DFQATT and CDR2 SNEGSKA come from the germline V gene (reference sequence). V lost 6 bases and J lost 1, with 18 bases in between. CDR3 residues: CSANPLVGPQETQYF. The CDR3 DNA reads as TGCAGTGCGAACCCGCTAGTGGGGCCCCAAGAGACCCAGTACTTC.

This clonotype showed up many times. In DNA form, the CDR3 reads TGTGCCAGCAGTCTCGGGACAACTCACGGGGAGCTGTTTTTT. It specifies CASSLGTTHGELFF. The chain combines TRBV12-3 or TRBV12-4 with TRBJ2-2; D is possibly TRBD1 (6 bases). The CDR3 spans 14 residues. V was trimmed by 5 bases and J by 7 bases, leaving 14 bases between them.

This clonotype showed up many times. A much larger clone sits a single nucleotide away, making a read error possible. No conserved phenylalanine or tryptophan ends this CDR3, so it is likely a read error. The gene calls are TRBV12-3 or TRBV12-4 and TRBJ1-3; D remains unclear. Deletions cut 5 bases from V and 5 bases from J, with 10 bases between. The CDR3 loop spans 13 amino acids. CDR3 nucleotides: TGTGCCAGCAGTCCCATAGGGAGAAACACCATATATTCT. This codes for CASSPIGRNTIYS.

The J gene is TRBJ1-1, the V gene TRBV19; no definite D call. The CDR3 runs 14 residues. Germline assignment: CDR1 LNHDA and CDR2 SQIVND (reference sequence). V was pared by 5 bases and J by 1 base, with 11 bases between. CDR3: CASSESWPNTEAFF. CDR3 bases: TGTGCCAGTAGTGAGAGTTGGCCGAACACTGAAGCTTTCTTT.

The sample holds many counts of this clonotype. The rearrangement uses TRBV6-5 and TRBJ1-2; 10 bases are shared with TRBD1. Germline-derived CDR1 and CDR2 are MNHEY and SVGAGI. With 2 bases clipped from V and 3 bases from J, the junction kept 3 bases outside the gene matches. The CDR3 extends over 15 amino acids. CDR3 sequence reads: CASSYTGTGDYGYTF. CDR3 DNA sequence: TGTGCCAGCAGTTACACCGGGACAGGGGACTATGGCTACACCTTC.

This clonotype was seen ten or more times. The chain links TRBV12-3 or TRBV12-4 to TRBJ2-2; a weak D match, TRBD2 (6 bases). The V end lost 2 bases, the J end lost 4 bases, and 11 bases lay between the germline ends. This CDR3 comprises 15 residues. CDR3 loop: CASSLRRGGTGELFF. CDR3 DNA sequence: TGTGCCAGCAGTTTACGGAGGGGAGGCACCGGGGAGCTGTTTTTT.

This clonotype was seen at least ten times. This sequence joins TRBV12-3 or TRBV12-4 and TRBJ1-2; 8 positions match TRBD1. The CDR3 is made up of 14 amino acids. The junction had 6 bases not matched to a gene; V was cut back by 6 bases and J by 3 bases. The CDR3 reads CASSPTTGDYGYTF. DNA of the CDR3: TGTGCCAGCAGCCCAACGACAGGGGACTATGGCTACACCTTC.

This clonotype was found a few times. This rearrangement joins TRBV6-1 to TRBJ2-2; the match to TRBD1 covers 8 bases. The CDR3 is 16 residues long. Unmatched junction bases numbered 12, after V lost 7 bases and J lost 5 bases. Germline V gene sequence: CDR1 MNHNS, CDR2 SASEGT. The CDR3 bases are TGTGCCAGCAAAACTATCACGGGACAGGAGACCGGGGAGCTGTTTTTT. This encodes CASKTITGQETGELFF.

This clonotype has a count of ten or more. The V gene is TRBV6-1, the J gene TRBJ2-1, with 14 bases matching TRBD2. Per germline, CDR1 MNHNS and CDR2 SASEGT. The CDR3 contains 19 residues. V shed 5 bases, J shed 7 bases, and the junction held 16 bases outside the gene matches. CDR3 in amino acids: CASSKPGLAGAPGRNEQFF. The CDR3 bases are TGTGCCAGCAGTAAGCCGGGACTAGCGGGAGCCCCTGGTCGGAATGAGCAGTTCTTC.

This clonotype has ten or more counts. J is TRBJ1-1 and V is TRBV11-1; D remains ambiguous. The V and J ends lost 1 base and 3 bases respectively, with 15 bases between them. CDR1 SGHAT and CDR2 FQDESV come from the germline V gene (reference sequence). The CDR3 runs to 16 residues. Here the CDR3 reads CASSLDDIIGDTEAFF. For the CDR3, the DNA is TGTGCCAGCAGCTTAGATGACATCATCGGGGACACTGAAGCTTTCTTT.

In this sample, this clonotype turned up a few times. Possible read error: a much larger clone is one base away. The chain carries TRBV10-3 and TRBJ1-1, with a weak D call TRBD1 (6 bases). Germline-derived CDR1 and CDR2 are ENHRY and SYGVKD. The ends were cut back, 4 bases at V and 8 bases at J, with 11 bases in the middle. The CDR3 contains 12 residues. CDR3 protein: CAISVGTGEAFF. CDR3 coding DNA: TGTGCCATCAGTGTCGGAACAGGGGAAGCTTTCTTT.

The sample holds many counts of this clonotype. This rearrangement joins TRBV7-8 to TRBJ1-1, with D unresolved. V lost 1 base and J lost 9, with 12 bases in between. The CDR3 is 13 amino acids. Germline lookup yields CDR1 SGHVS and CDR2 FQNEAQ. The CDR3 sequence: CASSLERVEKAFF. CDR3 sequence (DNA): TGTGCCAGCAGCTTAGAAAGGGTAGAGAAAGCTTTCTTT.

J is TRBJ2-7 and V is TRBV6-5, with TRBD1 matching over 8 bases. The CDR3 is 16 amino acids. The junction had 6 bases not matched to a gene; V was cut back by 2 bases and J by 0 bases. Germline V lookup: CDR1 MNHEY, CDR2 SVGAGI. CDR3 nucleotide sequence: TGTGCCAGCAGTTACGACCAGGGGGCAACCTCCTACGAGCAGTACTTC. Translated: CASSYDQGATSYEQYF.

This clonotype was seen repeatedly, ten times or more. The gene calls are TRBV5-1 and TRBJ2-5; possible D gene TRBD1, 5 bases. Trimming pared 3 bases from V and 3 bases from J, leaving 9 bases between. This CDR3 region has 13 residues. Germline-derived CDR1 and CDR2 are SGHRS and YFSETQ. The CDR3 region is CASSYRSEETQYF. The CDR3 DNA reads TGCGCCAGCAGCTACAGGTCGGAAGAGACCCAGTACTTC.

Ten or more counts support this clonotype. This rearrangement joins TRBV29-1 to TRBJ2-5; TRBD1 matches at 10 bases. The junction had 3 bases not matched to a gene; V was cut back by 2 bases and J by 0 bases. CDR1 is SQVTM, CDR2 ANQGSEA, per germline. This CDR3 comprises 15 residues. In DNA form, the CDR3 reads TGCAGCGTTGAACTCGGGACAGGGGACCAAGAGACCCAGTACTTC. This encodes CSVELGTGDQETQYF. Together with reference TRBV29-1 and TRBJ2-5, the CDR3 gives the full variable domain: SAVISQKPSRDICQRGTSLTIQCQVDSQVTMMFWYRQQPGQSLTLIATANQGSEATYESGFVIDKFPISRPNLTFSTLTVSNMSPEDSSIYLCSVELGTGDQETQYFGPGTRLLVL.

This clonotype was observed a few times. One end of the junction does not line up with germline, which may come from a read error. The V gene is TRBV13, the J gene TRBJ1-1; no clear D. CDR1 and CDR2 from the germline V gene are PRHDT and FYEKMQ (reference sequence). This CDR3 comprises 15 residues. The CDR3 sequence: CAGSLGRRVNTEAFF. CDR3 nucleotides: TGTGCCGGCAGCTTGGGGAGGCGGGTGAACACTGAAGCTTTCTTT.

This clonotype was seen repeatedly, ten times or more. CDR3 nucleotide sequence: TGTGCCAGCAGGATCAGGGTTAACACTGAAGCTTTCTTT. It codes for CASRIRVNTEAFF. J is TRBJ1-1 and V is TRBV2; the D gene is possibly TRBD1 (5 bases). This CDR3 is 13 amino acids long. V was clipped by 6 bases and J by 2 bases, with 10 bases between them. Germline V gene sequence: CDR1 SNHLY, CDR2 FYNNEI.

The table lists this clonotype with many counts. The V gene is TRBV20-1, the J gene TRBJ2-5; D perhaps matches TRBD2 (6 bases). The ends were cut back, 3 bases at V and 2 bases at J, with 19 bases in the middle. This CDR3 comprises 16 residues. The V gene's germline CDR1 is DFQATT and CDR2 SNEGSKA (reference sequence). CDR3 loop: CSARDPAGPKQETQYF. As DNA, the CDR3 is TGCAGTGCTAGGGATCCGGCGGGACCAAAACAAGAGACCCAGTACTTC.

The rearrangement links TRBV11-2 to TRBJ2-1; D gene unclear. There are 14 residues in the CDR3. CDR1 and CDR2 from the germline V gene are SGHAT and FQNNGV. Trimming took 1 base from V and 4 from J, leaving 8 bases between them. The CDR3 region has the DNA TGTGCCAGCAGCTTAGCTAGAAGTTACAATGAGCAGTTCTTC. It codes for CASSLARSYNEQFF.